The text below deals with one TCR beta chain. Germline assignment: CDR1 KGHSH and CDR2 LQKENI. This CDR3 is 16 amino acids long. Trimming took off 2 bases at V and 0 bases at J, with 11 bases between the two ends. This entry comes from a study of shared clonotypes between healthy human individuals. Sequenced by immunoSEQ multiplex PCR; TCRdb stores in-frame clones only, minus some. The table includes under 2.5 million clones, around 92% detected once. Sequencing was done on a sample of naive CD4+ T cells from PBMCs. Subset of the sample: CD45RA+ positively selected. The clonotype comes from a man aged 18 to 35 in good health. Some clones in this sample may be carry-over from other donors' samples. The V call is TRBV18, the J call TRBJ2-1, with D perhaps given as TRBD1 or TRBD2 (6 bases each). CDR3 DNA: TGTGCCAGCTCACCATGGGGGGCTAGCTCCTACAATGAGCAGTTCTTC. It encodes CASSPWGASSYNEQFF.